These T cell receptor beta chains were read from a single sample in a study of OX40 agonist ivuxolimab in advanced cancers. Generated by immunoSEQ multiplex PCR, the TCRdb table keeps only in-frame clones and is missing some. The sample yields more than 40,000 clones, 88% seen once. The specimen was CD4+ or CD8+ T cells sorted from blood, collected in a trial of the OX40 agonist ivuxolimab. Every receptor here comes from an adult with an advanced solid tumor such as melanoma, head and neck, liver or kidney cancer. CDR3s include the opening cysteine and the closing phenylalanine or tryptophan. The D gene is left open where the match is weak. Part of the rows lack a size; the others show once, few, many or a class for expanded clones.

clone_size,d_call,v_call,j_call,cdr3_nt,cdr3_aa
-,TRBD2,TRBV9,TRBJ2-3,TGTGCCAGCAGCGTAGCACAGCGGGGTACCACAGATACGCAGTATTTT,CASSVAQRGTTDTQYF
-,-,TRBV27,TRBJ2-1,TGTGCCAGCAGTTTAGAGCTAGCTAGTAATGAGCAGTTCTTC,CASSLELASNEQFF
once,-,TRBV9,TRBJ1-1,TGTGCCAGCAGCGTAGAAACGGGGGGAAACACTGAAGCTTTCTTT,CASSVETGGNTEAFF
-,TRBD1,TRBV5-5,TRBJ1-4,TGTGCCAGCAGTTGGGACAGGGGTGTTGAAAAACTGTTTTTT,CASSWDRGVEKLFF
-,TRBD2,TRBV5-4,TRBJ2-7,TGTGCCAGCAGCGATAGGACTAGCGGGACCTACGAGCAGTACTTC,CASSDRTSGTYEQYF
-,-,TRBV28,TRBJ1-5,TGTGCCAGCAGTTTATACGGGACGGGCAATCAGCCCCAGCATTTT,CASSLYGTGNQPQHF
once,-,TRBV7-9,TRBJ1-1,TGTGCCAGCAGCTTAGCGCTCGGGGCTTTCTTT,CASSLALGAFF
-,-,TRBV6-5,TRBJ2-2,TGTGCCAGCGAAAGCACCGGGGAGCTGTTTTTT,CASESTGELFF
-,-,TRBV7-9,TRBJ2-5,TGTGCCAGCTCACAGATGACCTTCGGAGAGACCCAGTACTTC,CASSQMTFGETQYF
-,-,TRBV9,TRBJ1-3,TGTGCCAGCAGCGTAGCAGAGGTCTACTCTGGAAACACCATATATTTT,CASSVAEVYSGNTIYF
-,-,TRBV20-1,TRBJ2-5,TGCAGTGCGGTGGGGTTGGAGACCCAGTACTTC,CSAVGLETQYF
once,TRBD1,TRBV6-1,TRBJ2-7,TGTGCCAGCAGGGACAGGGGGCGATACGAGCAGTACTTC,CASRDRGRYEQYF
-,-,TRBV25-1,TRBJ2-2,TGTGCCAGCAGGCGCGGCGGGGGCTGGACCGGGGAGCTGTTTTTT,CASRRGGGWTGELFF
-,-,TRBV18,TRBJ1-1,TGTGCCAGCTCCCCTCTTGGGACTGAAGCTTTCTTT,CASSPLGTEAFF
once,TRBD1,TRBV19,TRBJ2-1,TGTGCCAGTAGTATCGGGACAGCGATCTACAATGAGCAGTTCTTC,CASSIGTAIYNEQFF
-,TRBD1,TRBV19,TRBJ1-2,TGTGCCAGTAATGACAGGGACTATGGCTACACCTTC,CASNDRDYGYTF
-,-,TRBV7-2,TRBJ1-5,TGTGCCAGCAGCCTTCGAGGGTCTCGCAATCAGCCCCAGCATTTT,CASSLRGSRNQPQHF
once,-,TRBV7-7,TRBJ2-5,TGTGCCAGCAGCTTAAACGTTCGGGAGACCCAGTACTTC,CASSLNVRETQYF
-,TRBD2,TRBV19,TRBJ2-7,TGTGCCAGTAGGGATCGGCGGGAGGCGGGCGAGCAGTACTTC,CASRDRREAGEQYF
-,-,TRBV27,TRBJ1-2,TGTGCCAGCCCCCCCAGGAAGGGCAAGAACTATGGCTACACCTTC,CASPPRKGKNYGYTF
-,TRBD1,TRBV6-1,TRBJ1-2,TGTGCCAGCAGTCCCCGAGGGACAGGGGATGGCTACACCTTC,CASSPRGTGDGYTF
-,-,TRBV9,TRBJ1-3,TGTGCCAGCAGCGTAGAGGGGGGCACCATATATTTT,CASSVEGGTIYF
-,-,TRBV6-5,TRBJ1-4,TGTGCCAGCAGTCGGACAGCAACTAATGAAAAACTGTTTTTT,CASSRTATNEKLFF
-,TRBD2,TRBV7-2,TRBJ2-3,TGTGCCAGCACGGCCCGGGCGGGAGGGGGAGTAGATACGCAGTATTTT,CASTARAGGGVDTQYF
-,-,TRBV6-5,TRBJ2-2,TGTGCCAGCAGGGGAGGTACCTCGAACACCGGGGAGCTGTTTTTT,CASRGGTSNTGELFF
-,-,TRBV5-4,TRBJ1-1,TGTGCCAGCAGCCCCCTGGGGGGGAACACTGAAGCTTTCTTT,CASSPLGGNTEAFF
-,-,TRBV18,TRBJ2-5,TGTGCCAGCTCACCAGTATTTGAGTCAGAGACCCAGTACTTC,CASSPVFESETQYF
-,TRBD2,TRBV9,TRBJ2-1,TGTGCCAGCAGCGTAGTATCCAGGACTAGCGGCTGGGATGAGCAGTTCTTC,CASSVVSRTSGWDEQFF
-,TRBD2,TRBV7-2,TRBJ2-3,TGTGCCAGCAGCTTACACCCCAGCGGGAGGGCCCTAGATACGCAGTATTTT,CASSLHPSGRALDTQYF
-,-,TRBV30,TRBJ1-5,TGTGCCTGGAGTTTAAAGGGTACTCAGCCCCAGCATTTT,CAWSLKGTQPQHF
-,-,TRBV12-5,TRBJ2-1,TGTGCTAGTGGTTTGGGGGGTGAGCAGTTCTTC,CASGLGGEQFF
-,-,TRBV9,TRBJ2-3,TGTGCCAGCAGCGTTTCCTGGTCCACAGATACGCAGTATTTT,CASSVSWSTDTQYF
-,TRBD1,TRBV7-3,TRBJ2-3,TGTGCCAGCAGTGGACAGGGAACAGATACGCAGTATTTT,CASSGQGTDTQYF
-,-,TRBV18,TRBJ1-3,TGTGCCAGCTCACCAGAATCAGGAGTTGGAAACACCATATATTTT,CASSPESGVGNTIYF
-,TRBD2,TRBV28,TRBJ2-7,TGTGCCAGCAGTTTAAGGGACTATCCTTTAAAGCAGTACTTC,CASSLRDYPLKQYF
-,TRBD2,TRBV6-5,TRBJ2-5,TGTGCCAGCACTAGAGCGGGAGGGCCGGGAGAGACCCAGTACTTC,CASTRAGGPGETQYF
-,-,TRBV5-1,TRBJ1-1,TGCGCCAGCAGCCCGCCCCCGGGGATGAACACTGAAGCTTTCTTT,CASSPPPGMNTEAFF
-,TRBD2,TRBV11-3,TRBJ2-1,TGTGCCAGCAGCTTCACTAGCGGGAGTTGGAATGAGCAGTTCTTC,CASSFTSGSWNEQFF
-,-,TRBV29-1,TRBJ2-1,TGCAGCGTCCTTCCAAGTGACTCTTACAATGAGCAGTTCTTC,CSVLPSDSYNEQFF
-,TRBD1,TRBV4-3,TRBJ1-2,TGCGCCAGCAGCCAAGTAGGGACAGGGACGTATGGCTACACCTTC,CASSQVGTGTYGYTF